A single TCR beta chain is shown here with its context. V trimming: 6 bases; J trimming: 4 bases; junction bases outside the gene matches: 6. Germline lookup yields CDR1 MNHEY and CDR2 SVGAGI. The CDR3 is 15 residues long. Under the authors' procedure: Estimation of nucleated cell counts relied on the amplification of reference gene primers. Assay used: immunoSEQ multiplex PCR; TCRdb lists only in-frame clones, some missing. V, J and clone size derive from that table, while D and trimming were established from the DNA sequence. The sample includes roughly 150,000 clones, approximately 84% seen only once; the top ten take approximately 14%. This sample stems from a study of blood T cell repertoires in COVID-19. Study-level information: Samples representing acute and convalescent COVID-19 were sourced from the United States, Italy and Spain. Sources were T cells, B-cell-depleted T cells, or PBMCs; the material itself was cDNA or gDNA.

The clonotype was recovered from a woman aged 80 or older with acute or convalescent COVID-19. Material: peripheral blood. This chain uses TRBV6-5 with TRBJ2-7; 13 bases line up with TRBD2. CDR3 nucleotides: TGTGCCAGCAGATCGTGGACTAGCGGGAGATACGAGCAGTACTTC. The encoded protein is CASRSWTSGRYEQYF.